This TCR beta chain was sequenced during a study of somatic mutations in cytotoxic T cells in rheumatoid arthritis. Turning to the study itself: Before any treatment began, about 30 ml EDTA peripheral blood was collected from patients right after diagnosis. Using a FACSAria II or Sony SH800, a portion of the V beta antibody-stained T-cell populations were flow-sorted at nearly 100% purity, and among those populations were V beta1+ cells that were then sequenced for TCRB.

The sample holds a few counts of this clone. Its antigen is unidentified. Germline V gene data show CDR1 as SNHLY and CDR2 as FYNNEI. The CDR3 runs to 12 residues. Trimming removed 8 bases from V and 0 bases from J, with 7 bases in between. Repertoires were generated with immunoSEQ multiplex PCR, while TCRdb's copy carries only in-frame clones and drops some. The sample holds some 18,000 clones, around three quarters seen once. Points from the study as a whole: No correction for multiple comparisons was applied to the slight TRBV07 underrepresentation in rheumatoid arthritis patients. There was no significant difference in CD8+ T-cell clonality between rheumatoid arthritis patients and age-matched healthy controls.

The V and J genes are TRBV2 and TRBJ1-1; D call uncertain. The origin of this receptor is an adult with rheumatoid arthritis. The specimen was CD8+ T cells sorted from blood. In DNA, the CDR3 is TGTGCCAGCCCTGATTTGAACACTGAAGCTTTCTTT. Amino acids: CASPDLNTEAFF.